This TCR beta chain emerged from a study of shared T cell receptors in the human thymus. The germline CDR1 and CDR2 sequences are GTSNPN and SVGIG (reference sequence). CDR3 size: 14 residues. V was cut by 7 bases and J by 0 bases, with 16 bases left in between. TCRdb's copy holds only in-frame clones and misses some; the assay was immunoSEQ multiplex PCR. Here the sample spans about 400,000 clones, approximately 95% being singletons. The chain joins TRBV30 to TRBJ2-7; D is tentatively TRBD1 or TRBD2 (5 bases each). The sequenced sample was thymocytes. The sequence came from a human donor. CDR3 bases: TGTGCCTCACGACCCGGGGCAGTCTCCTACGAGCAGTACTTC. It specifies CASRPGAVSYEQYF.